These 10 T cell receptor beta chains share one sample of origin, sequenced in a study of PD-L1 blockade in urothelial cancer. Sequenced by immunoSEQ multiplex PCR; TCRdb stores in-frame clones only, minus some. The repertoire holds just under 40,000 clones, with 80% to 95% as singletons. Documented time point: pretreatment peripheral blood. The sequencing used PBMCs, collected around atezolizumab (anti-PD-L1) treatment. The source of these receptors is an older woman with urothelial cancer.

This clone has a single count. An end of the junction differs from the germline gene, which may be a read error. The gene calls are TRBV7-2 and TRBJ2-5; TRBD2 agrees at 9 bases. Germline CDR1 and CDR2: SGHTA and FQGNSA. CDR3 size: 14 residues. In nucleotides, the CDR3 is TGTGCCAGCAGCTTAGGGGTAGCGGGAGTACGGCCAGACTTC. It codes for CASSLGVAGVRPDF.

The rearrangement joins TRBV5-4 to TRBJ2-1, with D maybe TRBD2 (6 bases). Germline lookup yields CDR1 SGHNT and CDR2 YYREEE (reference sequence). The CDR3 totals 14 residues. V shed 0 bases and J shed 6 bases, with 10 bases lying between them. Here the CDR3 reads CASSLAGLPNEQFF. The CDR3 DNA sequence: TGTGCCAGCAGCTTGGCGGGACTCCCCAATGAGCAGTTCTTC.

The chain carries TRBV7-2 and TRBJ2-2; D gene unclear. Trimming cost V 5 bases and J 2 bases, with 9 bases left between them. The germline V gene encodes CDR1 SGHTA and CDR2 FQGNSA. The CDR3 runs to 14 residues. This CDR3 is CASSPLSNTGELFF. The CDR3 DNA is TGTGCCAGCAGCCCTCTAAGTAACACCGGGGAGCTGTTTTTT. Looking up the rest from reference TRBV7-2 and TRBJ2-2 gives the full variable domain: GAGVSQSPSNKVTEKGKDVELRCDPISGHTALYWYRQSLGQGLEFLIYFQGNSAPDKSGLPSDRFSAERTGGSVSTLTIQRTQQEDSAVYLCASSPLSNTGELFFGEGSRLTVL.

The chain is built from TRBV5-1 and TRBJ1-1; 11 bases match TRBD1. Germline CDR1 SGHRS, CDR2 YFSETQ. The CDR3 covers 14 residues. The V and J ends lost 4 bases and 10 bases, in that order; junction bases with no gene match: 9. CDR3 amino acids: CASSEGTGGGGAFF. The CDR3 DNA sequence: TGCGCCAGCAGCGAAGGGACAGGGGGAGGTGGAGCTTTCTTT.

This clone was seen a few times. CDR3 sequence: CASSLLGGTDRRFF. The DNA for the CDR3 is TGTGCCAGCAGCTTACTGGGCGGGACGGACCGTCGGTTCTTC. The chain carries TRBV7-3 and TRBJ2-1; D perhaps matches TRBD2 (6 bases). CDR1 SGHTA and CDR2 FQGTGA come from the germline V gene. The V end was cut by 2 bases, the J end by 15 bases, with 20 bases between. The CDR3 is 14 amino acids.

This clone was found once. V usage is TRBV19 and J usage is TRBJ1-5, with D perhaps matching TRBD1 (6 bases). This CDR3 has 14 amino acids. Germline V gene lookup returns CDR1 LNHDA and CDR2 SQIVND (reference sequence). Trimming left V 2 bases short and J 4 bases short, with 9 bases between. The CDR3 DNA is TGTGCCAGTAGTATATTACAGGGAAATCAGCCCCAGCATTTT. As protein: CASSILQGNQPQHF.

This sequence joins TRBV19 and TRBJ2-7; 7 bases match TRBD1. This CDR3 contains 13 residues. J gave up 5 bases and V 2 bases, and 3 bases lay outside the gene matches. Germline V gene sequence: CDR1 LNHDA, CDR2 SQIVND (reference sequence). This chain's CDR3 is CASSINRGNEQYF. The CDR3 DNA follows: TGTGCCAGTAGTATAAACAGGGGTAACGAGCAGTACTTC.

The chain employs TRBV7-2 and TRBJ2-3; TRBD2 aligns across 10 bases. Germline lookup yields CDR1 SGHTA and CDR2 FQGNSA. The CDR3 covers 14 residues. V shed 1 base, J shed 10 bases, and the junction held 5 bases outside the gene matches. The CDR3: CASSLGLAGEPQYF. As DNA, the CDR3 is TGTGCCAGCAGCTTAGGGCTAGCGGGAGAACCGCAGTATTTT.

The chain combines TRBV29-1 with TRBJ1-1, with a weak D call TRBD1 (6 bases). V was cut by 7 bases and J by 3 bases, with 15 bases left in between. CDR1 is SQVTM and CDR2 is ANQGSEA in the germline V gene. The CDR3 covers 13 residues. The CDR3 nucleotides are TGCAGCGGGGGGGGCAGGGGACACACTGAAGCTTTCTTT. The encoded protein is CSGGGRGHTEAFF.

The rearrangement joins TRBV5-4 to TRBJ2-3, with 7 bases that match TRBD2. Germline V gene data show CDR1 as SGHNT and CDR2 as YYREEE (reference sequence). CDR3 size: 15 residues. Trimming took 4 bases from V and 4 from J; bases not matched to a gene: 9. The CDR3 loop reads CASSLRREPPDTQYF. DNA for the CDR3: TGTGCCAGCAGCCTACGGCGGGAGCCCCCAGATACGCAGTATTTT.